A single T cell receptor (beta chain) is shown here with its context. Per germline, CDR1 GTSNPN and CDR2 SVGIG (reference sequence). The CDR3 runs 16 residues. V lost 0 bases, J lost 2 bases, and 5 bases stayed unmatched. The data originate from a study of control samples from healthy donors and cancer patients. Repertoires were generated with immunoSEQ multiplex PCR, while TCRdb's copy carries only in-frame clones and drops some. This sample has 110,000 or so clones, with about 86% found just once. Sample: blood. This TCR derives from a young man in good health. The chain employs TRBV30 and TRBJ2-2, with TRBD2 matching over 8 bases. CDR3 amino acids: CAWSVAGGPNTGELFF. CDR3 bases: TGTGCCTGGAGTGTGGCGGGGGGACCTAACACCGGGGAGCTGTTTTTT.